The clone carrying this T cell receptor (beta chain) was observed a few times. Antigen specificity is unknown. Each CDR3 protein is one row after TCRdb ran MiXCR on the 5' RACE reads. The table shows about 1.7 million distinct CDR3 sequences, with around 33% occurring only once. This specimen comes from a study of identical twins. Study-wide points: Invariant cells of the MAIT and iNKT types might have partly distorted the zero-insertion analyses.

The CDR3 sequence is 16 residues long. CDR1 is MNHEY and CDR2 is SMNVEV in the germline V gene (reference sequence). V gave up 6 bases and J gave up 4 bases, with 18 bases separating them. This chain joins TRBV27 and TRBJ2-2, with D possibly TRBD2 on 6 matching bases. This clonotype was obtained from a newborn girl in good health. The source material was cord blood. DNA for the CDR3: TGTGCCAGCAGCTGGGGGGTTTACGGGGGCACCGGGGAGCTGTTTTTT. It is translated as CASSWGVYGGTGELFF.